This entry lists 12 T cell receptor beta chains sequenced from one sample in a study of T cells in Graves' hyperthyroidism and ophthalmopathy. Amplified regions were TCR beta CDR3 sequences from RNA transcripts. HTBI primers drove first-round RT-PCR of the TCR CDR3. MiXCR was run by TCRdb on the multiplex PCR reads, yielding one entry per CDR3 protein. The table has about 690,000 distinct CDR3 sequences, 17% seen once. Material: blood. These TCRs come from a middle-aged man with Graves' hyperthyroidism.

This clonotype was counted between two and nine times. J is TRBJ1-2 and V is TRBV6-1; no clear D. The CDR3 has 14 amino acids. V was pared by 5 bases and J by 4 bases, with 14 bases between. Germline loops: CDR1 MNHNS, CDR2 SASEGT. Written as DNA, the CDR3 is TGTGCCAGCAGTTGGGGTGACAAGGGCTATGGCTACACCTTC. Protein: CASSWGDKGYGYTF.

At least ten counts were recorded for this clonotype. This chain's CDR3 is CAISGAGQGKETQYF. The CDR3 nucleotides read TGTGCCATCAGTGGAGCAGGACAGGGGAAAGAGACCCAGTACTTC. The chain has TRBV10-3 and TRBJ2-5; 9 bases are a match to TRBD1. Trimming cost V 4 bases and J 3 bases; bases outside gene matches: 6. This CDR3 contains 15 residues. CDR1 and CDR2 (germline): ENHRY, SYGVKD.

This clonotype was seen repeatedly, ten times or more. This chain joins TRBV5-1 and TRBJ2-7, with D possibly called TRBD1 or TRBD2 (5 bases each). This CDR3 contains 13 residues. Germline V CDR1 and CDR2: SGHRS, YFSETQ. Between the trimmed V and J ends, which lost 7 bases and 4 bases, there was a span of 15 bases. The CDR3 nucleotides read TGCGCCAGCCGTACCCAAGAGGGGTACGAGCAGTACTTC. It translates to CASRTQEGYEQYF.

The CDR3 region has the DNA TGCAGCGTCGTGACGTACTACAATGAGCAGTTCTTC. This sequence encodes CSVVTYYNEQFF. This chain connects TRBV29-1 to TRBJ2-1, with D hard to call. The CDR3 covers 12 residues. Germline CDR1 reads SQVTM; CDR2 reads ANQGSEA. Trimming stripped 6 bases from V and 3 bases from J, with 9 bases between.

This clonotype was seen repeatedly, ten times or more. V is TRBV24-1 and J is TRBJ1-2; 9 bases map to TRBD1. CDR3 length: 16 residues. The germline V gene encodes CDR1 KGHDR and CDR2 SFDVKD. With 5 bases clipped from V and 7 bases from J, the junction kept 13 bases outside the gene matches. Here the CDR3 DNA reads TGTGCCACCAGTGCTCCAGGACAGGGGTTAGCGAGTGGCTACACCTTC. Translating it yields CATSAPGQGLASGYTF.

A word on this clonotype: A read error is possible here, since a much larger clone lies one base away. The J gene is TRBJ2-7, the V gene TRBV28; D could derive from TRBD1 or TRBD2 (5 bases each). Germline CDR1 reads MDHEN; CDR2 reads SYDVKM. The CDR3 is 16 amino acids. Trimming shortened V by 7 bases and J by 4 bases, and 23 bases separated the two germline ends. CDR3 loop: CASTPWGSGGRYEQYF. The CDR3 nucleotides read TGTGCCAGCACCCCCTGGGGGTCTGGCGGAAGATACGAGCAGTACTTC.

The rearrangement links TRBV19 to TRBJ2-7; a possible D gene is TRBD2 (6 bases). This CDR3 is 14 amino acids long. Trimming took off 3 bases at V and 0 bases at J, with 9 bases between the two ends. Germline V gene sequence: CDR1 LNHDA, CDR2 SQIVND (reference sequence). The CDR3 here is CASSIPGGSYEQYF. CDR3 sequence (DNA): TGTGCCAGTAGTATTCCCGGGGGCTCCTACGAGCAGTACTTC. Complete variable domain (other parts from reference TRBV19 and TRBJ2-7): DGGITQSPKYLFRKEGQNVTLSCEQNLNHDAMYWYRQDPGQGLRLIYYSQIVNDFQKGDIAEGYSVSREKKESFPLTVTSAQKNPTAFYLCASSIPGGSYEQYFGPGTRLTVT.

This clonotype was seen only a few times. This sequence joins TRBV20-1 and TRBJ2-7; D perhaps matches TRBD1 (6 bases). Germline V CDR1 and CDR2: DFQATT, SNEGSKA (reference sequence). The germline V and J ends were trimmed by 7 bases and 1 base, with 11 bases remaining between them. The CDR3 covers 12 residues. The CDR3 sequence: CSGRTASYEQYF. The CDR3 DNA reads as TGCAGTGGAAGGACAGCTTCCTACGAGCAGTACTTC.

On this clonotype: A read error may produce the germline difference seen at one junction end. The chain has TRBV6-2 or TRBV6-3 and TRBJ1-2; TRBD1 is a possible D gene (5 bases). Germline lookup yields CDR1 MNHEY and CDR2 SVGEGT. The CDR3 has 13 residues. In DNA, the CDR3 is TGTGCCAGCAGTTACGGCGGACGGCAGGGCTGCACCTTC. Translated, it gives CASSYGGRQGCTF.

CDR3 in DNA: TGTGCCAGTAGTATTGGGACAGGCCTCTCCTACGAGCAGTACTTC. Amino acids: CASSIGTGLSYEQYF. The V and J genes are TRBV19 and TRBJ2-7; 8 bases agree with TRBD1. The length of the CDR3 is 15 residues. J was trimmed by 0 bases and V by 3 bases; bases with no gene match: 4. Germline assignment: CDR1 LNHDA and CDR2 SQIVND (reference sequence).

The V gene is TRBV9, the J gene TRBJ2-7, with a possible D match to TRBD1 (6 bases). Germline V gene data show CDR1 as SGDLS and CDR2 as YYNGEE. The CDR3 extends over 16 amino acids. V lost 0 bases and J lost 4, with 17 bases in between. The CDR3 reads CASSVGAGALGYEQYF. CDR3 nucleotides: TGTGCCAGCAGCGTAGGGGCAGGGGCTTTGGGGTACGAGCAGTACTTC.

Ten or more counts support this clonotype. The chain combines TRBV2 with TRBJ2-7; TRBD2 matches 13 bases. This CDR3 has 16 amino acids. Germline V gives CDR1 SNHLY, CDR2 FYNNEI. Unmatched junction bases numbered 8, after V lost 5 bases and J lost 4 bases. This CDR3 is CASSKWTSGSSYEQYF. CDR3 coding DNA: TGTGCCAGCAGTAAATGGACTAGCGGGAGTTCTTACGAGCAGTACTTC. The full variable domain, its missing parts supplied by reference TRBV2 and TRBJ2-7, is EPEVTQTPSHQVTQMGQEVILRCVPISNHLYFYWYRQILGQKVEFLVSFYNNEISEKSEIFDDQFSVERPDGSNFTLKIRSTKLEDSAMYFCASSKWTSGSSYEQYFGPGTRLTVT.